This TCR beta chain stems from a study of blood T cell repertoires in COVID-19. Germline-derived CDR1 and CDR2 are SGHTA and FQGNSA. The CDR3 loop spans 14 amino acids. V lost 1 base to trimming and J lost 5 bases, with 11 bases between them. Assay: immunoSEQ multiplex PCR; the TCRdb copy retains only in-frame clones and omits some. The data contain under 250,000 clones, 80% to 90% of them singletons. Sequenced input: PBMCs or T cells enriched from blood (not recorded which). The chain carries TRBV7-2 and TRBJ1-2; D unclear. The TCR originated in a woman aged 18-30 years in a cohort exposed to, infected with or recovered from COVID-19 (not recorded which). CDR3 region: CASSLVGSGYGYTF. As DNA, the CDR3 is TGTGCCAGCAGCTTAGTGGGGAGCGGGTATGGCTACACCTTC.